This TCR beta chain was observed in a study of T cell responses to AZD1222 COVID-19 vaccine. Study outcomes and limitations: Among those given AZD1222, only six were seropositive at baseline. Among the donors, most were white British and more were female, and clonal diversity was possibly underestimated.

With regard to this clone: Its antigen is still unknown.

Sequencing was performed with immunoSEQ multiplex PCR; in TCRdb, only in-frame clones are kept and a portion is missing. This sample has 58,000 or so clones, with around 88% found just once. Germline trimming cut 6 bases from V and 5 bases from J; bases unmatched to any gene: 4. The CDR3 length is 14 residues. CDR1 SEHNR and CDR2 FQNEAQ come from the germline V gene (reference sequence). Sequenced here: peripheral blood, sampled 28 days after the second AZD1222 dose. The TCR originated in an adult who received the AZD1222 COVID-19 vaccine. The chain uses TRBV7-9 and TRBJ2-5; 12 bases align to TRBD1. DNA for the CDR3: TGTGCCAGCAGTCGGGACAGGGGGCAGGAGACCCAGTACTTC. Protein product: CASSRDRGQETQYF.